The entry below describes one T cell receptor beta chain. This clonotype was observed a single time. Its recognized antigen is unknown. Per-base quality was not reported, and no clone a single base away is much larger than it. One read yields weak evidence. The germline V gene supplies CDR1 SGHTA and CDR2 FQGNSA. After removal of 6 bases from V and 5 bases from J, the junction retains 4 bases not matched to a gene. The CDR3 covers 13 residues, taking in both the cysteine and the phenylalanine. Only the CDR3 region is kept as DNA, spanning 39 bases read in frame from base 1. Peripheral blood CD8+ and CD4+ T cells from healthy donors, Susac syndrome patients and multiple sclerosis patients were profiled using high-throughput TCR beta sequencing. Healthy donors were age- and sex-matched controls. Bulk CD8+ and CD4+ T cells were purified by magnetic negative isolation, whereas CD8+ TEMRA cells were enriched by FACS. Blood was collected in EDTA tubes and processed within 24 hours, with PBMCs isolated through density gradient centrifugation. PBMCs intended for TCR sequencing were cryopreserved in liquid nitrogen and thawed later in a water bath at 37 degrees C. The sorted or isolated CD4+, CD8+ and CD8+ TEMRA cells reached a purity of at least 90%.

This specimen belongs to a study of CD8 T cells in Susac syndrome (dated by TCRdb to the late 2010s). For the study in its entirety: Repertoire sequencing was used to test whether CD8+ T cell activation and differentiation in Susac syndrome was antigen driven.

The full study reports these points: The number of individuals in the TCR sequencing and HLA analysis was recognized as being relatively small.

RNA was extracted using the RNeasy kit, and roughly 0.45 to 1 microgram was reverse transcribed with random hexamers. The immunoSEQ multiplex PCR assay, which covers 54 Vbeta and 13 Jbeta segments, was used to amplify TCR beta CDR3 regions. PCR amplification bias was corrected using a synthetic template baseline for primer optimization and computational correction. The published analysis was carried out like this. Reads were annotated to V, D and J genes per IMGT and analyzed with immunoSEQ Analyzer, keeping only productive sequences. Clonality was calculated as one minus the Shannon entropy normalized by log2 of the number of productive unique sequences. Public and private clones were assessed among the 100 most prevalent clones of each patient and control. Clones were defined as Susac-specific if absent from the healthy and MS cohorts, from some 1,000 published viral clones and from other ImmuneACCESS disease sequences. TCRdb reworked the public reads: Q25 trimming with fastp, MiXCR clone assembly, productive beta chains retained. Every entry covers one CDR3 protein and lists the most common genes and DNA from its rows. TCRdb's processing, not the study's, gives the V and J calls here. Present in this sample are approximately 190,000 distinct CDR3 sequences, roughly 92% of which were seen just once. Approximately 0.098% of the sample is taken by the ten largest.

The receptor was derived from a human donor in good health. The V gene is TRBV7-2 and the J gene is TRBJ1-5; a stretch of 7 junction bases matches TRBD1. Sequenced material: CD4+ T cells from PBMCs. The CDR3 reads CASSPGGDQPQHF. DNA sequence: TGTGCCAGCAGTCCAGGGGGGGATCAGCCCCAGCATTTT.